This T cell receptor (beta chain) appears in the sequencing data of a study of T cells in Graves' hyperthyroidism and ophthalmopathy. The CDR3 loop spans 13 amino acids. Looked up from germline, CDR1 is MDHEN and CDR2 is SYDVKM. Trimming stripped 6 bases from V and 8 bases from J, with 13 bases between. What was amplified from RNA transcripts were TCR beta CDR3 regions. In the first-round RT-PCR of the TCR CDR3, the HTBI primer set was used. TCRdb used MiXCR to reprocess the multiplex PCR reads, holding one entry per CDR3 protein. The sample includes roughly 500,000 distinct CDR3 sequences, approximately 15% of them seen just once. This clonotype showed up many times. Its antigen is unknown. Notes on the study in general: Ophthalmopathy was predicted by the model a median of roughly 6.7 months ahead of onset.

The sequenced sample was blood. The rearrangement links TRBV28 to TRBJ1-4, with a possible D match to TRBD1 (5 bases). This TCR derives from a woman in her twenties or thirties with Graves' hyperthyroidism that later progressed to Graves' ophthalmopathy. CDR3 coding DNA: TGTGCCAGCAGACGCTCAGGGACCGAAAAACTGTTTTTT. Protein product: CASRRSGTEKLFF.